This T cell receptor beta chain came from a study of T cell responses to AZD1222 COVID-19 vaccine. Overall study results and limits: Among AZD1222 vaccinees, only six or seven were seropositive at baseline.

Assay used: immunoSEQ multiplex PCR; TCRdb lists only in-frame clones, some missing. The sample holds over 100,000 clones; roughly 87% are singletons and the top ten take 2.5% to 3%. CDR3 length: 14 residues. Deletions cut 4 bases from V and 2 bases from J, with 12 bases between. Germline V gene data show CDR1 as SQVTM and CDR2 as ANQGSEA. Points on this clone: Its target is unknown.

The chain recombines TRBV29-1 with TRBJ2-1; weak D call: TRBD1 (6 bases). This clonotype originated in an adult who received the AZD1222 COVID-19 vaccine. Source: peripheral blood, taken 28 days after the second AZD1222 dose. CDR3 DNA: TGCAGCGTTGGGGTCAGGGGCACCTACAATGAGCAGTTCTTC. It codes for CSVGVRGTYNEQFF.